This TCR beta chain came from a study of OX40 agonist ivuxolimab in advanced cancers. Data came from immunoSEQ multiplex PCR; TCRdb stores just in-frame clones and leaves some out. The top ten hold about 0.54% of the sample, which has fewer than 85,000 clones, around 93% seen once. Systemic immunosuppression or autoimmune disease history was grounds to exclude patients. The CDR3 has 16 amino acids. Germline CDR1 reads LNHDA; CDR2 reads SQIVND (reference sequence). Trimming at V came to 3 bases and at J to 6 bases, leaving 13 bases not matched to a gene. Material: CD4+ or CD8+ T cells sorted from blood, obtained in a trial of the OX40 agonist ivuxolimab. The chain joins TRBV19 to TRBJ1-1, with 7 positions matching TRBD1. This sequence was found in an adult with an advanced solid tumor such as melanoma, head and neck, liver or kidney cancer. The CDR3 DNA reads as TGTGCCAGTAGTATGGGACAGCAGTACTTTAGCCCTGAAGCTTTCTTT. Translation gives CASSMGQQYFSPEAFF.